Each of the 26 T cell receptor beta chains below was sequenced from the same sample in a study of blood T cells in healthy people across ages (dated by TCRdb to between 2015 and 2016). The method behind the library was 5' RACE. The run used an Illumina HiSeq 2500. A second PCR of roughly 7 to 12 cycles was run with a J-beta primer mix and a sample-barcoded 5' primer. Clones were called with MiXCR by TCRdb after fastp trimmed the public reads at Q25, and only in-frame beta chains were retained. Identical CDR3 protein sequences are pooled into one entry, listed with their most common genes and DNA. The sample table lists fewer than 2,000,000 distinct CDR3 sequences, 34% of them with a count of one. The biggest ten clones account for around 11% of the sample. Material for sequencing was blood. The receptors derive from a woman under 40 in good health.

Here the CDR3 reads CASSPTRRLDTQYF. The CDR3 coding sequence is TGTGCCAGCAGTCCAACCCGCCGGCTAGATACGCAGTATTTT. This chain connects TRBV27 to TRBJ2-3; D is ambiguous. The germline gives CDR1 MNHEY, CDR2 SMNVEV (reference sequence). Trimming removed 5 bases from V and 5 bases from J, with 14 bases in between. The CDR3 contains 14 residues.

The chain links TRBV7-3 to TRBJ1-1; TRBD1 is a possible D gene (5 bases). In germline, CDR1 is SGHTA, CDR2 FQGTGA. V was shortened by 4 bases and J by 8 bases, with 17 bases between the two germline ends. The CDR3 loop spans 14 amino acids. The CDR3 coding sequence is TGTGCCAGCAGCTCCCAATCGGGGCAGGTAGAAGCTTTCTTT. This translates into CASSSQSGQVEAFF. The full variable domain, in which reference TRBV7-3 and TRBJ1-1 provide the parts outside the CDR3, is GAGVSQTPSNKVTEKGKYVELRCDPISGHTALYWYRQSLGQGPEFLIYFQGTGAADDSGLPNDRFFAVRPEGSVSTLKIQRTERGDSAVYLCASSSQSGQVEAFFGQGTRLTVV.

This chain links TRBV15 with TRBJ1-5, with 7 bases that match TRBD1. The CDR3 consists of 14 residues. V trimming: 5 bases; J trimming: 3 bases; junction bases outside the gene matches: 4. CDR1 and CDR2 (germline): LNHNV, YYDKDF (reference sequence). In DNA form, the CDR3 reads TGTGCCACCAGCCCGGGACAGACCAATCAGCCCCAGCATTTT. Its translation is CATSPGQTNQPQHF.

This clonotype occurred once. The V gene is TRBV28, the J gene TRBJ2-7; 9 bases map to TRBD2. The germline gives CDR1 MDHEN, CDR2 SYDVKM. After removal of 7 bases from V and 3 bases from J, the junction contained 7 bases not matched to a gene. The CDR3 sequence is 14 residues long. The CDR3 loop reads CASTGTSTFYEQYF. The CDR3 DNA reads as TGTGCCAGCACGGGGACTAGCACCTTCTACGAGCAGTACTTC.

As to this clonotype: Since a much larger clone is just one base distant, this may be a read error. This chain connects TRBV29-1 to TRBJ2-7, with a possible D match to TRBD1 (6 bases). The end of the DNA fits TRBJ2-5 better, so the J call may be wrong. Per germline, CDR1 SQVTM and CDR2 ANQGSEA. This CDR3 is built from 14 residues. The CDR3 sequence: CSVIRTELQETQYF. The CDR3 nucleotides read TGCAGCGTTATACGGACAGAGCTACAAGAGACCCAGTACTTC.

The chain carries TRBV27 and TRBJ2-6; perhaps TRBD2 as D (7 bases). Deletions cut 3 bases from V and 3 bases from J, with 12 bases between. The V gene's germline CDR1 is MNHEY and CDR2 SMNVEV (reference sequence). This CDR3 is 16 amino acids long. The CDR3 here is CASSFRGARGANVLTF. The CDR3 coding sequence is TGTGCCAGCAGTTTTCGGGGGGCGCGTGGGGCCAACGTCCTGACTTTC.

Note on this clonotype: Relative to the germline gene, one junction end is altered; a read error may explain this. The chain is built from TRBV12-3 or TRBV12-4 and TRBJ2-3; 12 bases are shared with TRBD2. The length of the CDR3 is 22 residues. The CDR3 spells CASSFFIVTSGGYGFGTDTQYF. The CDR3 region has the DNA TGTGCCAGCAGTTTCTTTATCGTTACTAGCGGGGGGTATGGTTTCGGGACAGATACACAGTATTTT.

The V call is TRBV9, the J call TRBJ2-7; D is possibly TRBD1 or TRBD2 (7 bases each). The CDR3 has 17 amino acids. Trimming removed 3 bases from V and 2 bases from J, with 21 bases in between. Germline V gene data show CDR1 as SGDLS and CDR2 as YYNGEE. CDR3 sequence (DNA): TGTGCCAGCAGCGCGGGGGAGGGGGCGAGGGTCCCCTACGAGCAGTACTTC. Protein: CASSAGEGARVPYEQYF.

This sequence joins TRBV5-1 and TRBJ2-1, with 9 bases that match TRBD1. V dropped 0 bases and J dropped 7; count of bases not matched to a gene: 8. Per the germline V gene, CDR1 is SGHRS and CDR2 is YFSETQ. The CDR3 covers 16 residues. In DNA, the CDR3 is TGCGCCAGCAGCTTGGCCGCCGGACAGGGGAAGAATGAGCAGTTCTTC. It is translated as CASSLAAGQGKNEQFF.

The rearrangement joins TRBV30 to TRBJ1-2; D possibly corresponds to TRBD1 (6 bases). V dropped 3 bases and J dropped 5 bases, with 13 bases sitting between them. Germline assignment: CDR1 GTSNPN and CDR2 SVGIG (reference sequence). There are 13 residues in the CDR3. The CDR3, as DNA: TGTGCCTGGAGCGGGGGCGTAGGGTATGGCTACACCTTC. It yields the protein CAWSGGVGYGYTF.

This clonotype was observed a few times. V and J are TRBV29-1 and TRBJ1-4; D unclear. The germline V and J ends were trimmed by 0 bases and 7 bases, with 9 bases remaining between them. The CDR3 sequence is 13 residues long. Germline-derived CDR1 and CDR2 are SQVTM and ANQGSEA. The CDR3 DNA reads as TGCAGCGTTGAAGATCTTCCCGGTGAAAAACTGTTTTTT. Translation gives CSVEDLPGEKLFF.

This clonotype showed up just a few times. The CDR3 nucleotides read TGTGCCAGCAGTGATCCCAGCGCCCGCTACGAGCAGTACTTC. Translating gives CASSDPSARYEQYF. The rearrangement joins TRBV2 to TRBJ2-7; no definite D call. The CDR3 extends over 14 amino acids. Trimming stripped 3 bases from V and 3 bases from J, with 12 bases between. The germline V gene encodes CDR1 SNHLY and CDR2 FYNNEI.

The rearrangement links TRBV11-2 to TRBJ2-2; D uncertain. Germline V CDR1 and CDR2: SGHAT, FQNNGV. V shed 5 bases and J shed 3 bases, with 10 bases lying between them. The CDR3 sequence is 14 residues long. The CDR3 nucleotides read TGTGCCAGCAGCCCAGACGGGTACACCGGGGAGCTGTTTTTT. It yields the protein CASSPDGYTGELFF.

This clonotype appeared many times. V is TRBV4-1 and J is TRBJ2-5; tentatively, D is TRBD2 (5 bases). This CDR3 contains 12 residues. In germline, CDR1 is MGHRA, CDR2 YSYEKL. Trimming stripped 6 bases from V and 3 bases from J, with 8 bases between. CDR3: CASSGREETQYF. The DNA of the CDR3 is TGCGCCAGCAGTGGGAGAGAAGAGACCCAGTACTTC.

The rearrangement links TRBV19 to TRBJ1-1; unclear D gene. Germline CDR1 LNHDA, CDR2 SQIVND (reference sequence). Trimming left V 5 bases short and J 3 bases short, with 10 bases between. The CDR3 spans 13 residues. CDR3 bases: TGTGCCAGTAGTCGGCAGGTCTACACTGAAGCTTTCTTT. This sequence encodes CASSRQVYTEAFF.

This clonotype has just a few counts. This CDR3 reads CASRVRNTGELFF. CDR3 coding DNA: TGTGCCAGCAGGGTACGGAACACCGGGGAGCTGTTTTTT. The J gene is TRBJ2-2, the V gene TRBV13; unclear D gene. Germline V gives CDR1 PRHDT, CDR2 FYEKMQ (reference sequence). The V and J ends lost 6 bases and 1 base respectively, with 6 bases between them. CDR3 length: 13 residues.

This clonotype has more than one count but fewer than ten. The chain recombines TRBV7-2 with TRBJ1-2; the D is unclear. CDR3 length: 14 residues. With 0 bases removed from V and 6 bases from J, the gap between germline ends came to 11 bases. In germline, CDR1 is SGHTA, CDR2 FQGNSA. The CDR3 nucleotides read TGTGCCAGCAGCTTAGCAGGGCGGTGGAATGGCTACACCTTC. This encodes CASSLAGRWNGYTF.

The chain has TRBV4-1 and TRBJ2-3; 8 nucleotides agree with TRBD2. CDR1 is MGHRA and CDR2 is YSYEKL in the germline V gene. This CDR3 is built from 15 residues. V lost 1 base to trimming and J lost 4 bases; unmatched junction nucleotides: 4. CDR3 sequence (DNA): TGCGCCAGCAGCCAAGTCGGGACTAGATCAGATACGCAGTATTTT. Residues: CASSQVGTRSDTQYF.

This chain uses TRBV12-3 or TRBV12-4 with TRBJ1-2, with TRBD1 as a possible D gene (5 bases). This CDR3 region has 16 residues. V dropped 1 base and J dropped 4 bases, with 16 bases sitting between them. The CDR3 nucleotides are TGTGCCAGCAGTTTAGGGCAGCGGGGTGGGGCCTATGGCTACACCTTC. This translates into CASSLGQRGGAYGYTF.

CDR3 nucleotide sequence: TGTGCCAGCAGCCAAGGTAACGGGGGGTTAAATGAGCAGTTCTTC. This sequence encodes CASSQGNGGLNEQFF. The chain recombines TRBV4-2 with TRBJ2-1, with TRBD2 identical over 7 bases. The CDR3 is made up of 15 amino acids. The V gene end was trimmed by 1 base and the J gene end by 7 bases; junction bases not matched to a gene: 7. Germline V CDR1 and CDR2: LGHNA, YNFKEQ.

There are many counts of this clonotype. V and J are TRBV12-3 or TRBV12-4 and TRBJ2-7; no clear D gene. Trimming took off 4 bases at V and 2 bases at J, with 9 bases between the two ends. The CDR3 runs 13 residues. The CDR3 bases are TGTGCCAGCAGTTCGACCGCAGCCTACGAGCAGTACTTC. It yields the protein CASSSTAAYEQYF.

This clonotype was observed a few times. The CDR3 DNA sequence: TGCAGCGCACCAATACGAGACTATGGCTACACCTTC. It translates to CSAPIRDYGYTF. V and J are TRBV29-1 and TRBJ1-2; D is unresolved. Trimming took off 7 bases at V and 3 bases at J, with 12 bases between the two ends. The CDR3 totals 12 residues. Germline CDR1 reads SQVTM; CDR2 reads ANQGSEA.

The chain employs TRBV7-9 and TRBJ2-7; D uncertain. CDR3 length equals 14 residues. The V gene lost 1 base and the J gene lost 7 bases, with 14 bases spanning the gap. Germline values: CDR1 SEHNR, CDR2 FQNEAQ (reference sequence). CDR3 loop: CASSLGWANGEQYF. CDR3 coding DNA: TGTGCCAGCAGCTTAGGGTGGGCAAACGGGGAGCAGTACTTC. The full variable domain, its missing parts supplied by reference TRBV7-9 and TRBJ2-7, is DTGVSQNPRHKITKRGQNVTFRCDPISEHNRLYWYRQTLGQGPEFLTYFQNEAQLEKSRLLSDRFSAERPKGSFSTLEIQRTEQGDSAMYLCASSLGWANGEQYFGPGTRLTVT.

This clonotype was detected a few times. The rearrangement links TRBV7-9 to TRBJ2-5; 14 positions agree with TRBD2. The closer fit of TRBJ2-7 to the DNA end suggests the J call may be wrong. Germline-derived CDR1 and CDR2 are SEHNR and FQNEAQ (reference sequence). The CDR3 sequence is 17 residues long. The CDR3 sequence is CASRTTSGRAHQYEQYF. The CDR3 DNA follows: TGTGCCAGCAGGACGACTAGCGGGAGGGCCCATCAATACGAGCAGTACTTC.

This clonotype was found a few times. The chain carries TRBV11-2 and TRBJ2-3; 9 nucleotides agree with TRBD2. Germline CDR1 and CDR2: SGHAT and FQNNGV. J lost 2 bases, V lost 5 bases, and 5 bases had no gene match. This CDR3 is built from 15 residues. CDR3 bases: TGTGCCAGCAGCCCTAGCGGGGTTCCCACAGATACGCAGTATTTT. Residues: CASSPSGVPTDTQYF.

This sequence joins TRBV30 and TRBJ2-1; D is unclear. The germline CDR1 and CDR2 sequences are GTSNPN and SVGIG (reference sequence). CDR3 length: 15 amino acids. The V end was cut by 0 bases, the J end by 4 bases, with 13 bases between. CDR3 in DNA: TGTGCCTGGAGTGTCAAGGCCCCACCTTACAATGAGCAGTTCTTC. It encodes CAWSVKAPPYNEQFF.